Listed below are T cell receptor beta chains from one sample, sequenced in a study of blood T cell repertoires in COVID-19. Method: immunoSEQ multiplex PCR; TCRdb's copy keeps in-frame clones and lacks some. The sample contains more than 300,000 clones, over 70% of which appear only once. Sample: peripheral blood. These receptors were taken from a woman aged 45-59 years with COVID-19, enrolled during active disease. CDR3s include the opening cysteine and the closing phenylalanine or tryptophan. Fields, in order: D gene, clone size, V gene, J gene, CDR3 length, CDR3 protein, CDR3 DNA. D genes are given only for firm matches. The size entry is marked missing in some rows and otherwise reads once, few, many or a size class.

NA	NA	TRBV2	TRBJ1-2	17	CASSGQEMQGLDYGYTF	TGTGCCAGCAGTGGACAAGAAATGCAGGGGTTGGACTATGGCTACACCTTC
NA	NA	TRBV12-2	TRBJ1-1	16	CASRLAFKERNTEAFF	TGTGCAAGTCGCTTAGCGTTCAAGGAGCGGAACACTGAAGCTTTCTTT
TRBD1	NA	TRBV6-5	TRBJ1-2	14	CASSYSTGGYGYTF	TGTGCCAGCAGTTACTCGACAGGGGGCTATGGCTACACCTTC
NA	NA	TRBV19	TRBJ2-1	13	CASSTWPYNEQFF	TGTGCCAGTAGCACATGGCCGTACAATGAGCAGTTCTTC
TRBD2	NA	TRBV18	TRBJ2-5	16	CASSPIFSGGQETQYF	TGTGCCAGCTCACCAATCTTTAGCGGGGGGCAAGAGACCCAGTACTTC
NA	NA	TRBV14	TRBJ2-7	13	CASSHIAGYEQYF	TGTGCCAGCAGCCATATCGCAGGCTACGAGCAGTACTTC
TRBD1	NA	TRBV7-9	TRBJ1-5	15	CASSHGTGINQPQHF	TGTGCCAGCAGCCACGGGACAGGCATCAATCAGCCCCAGCATTTT
TRBD1	NA	TRBV19	TRBJ1-5	17	CASSIRDRDYSNQPQHF	TGTGCCAGTAGTATAAGGGACAGGGACTATAGCAATCAGCCCCAGCATTTT
TRBD1	NA	TRBV3-1/TRBV3-2	TRBJ2-3	15	CASSPGRDRADTQYF	TGTGCCAGCAGCCCAGGTAGGGACAGGGCAGATACGCAGTATTTT
NA	NA	TRBV7-9	TRBJ1-2	13	CASSNRGAGGYTF	TGTGCCAGCAGCAACCGGGGGGCGGGAGGCTACACCTTC
TRBD2	NA	TRBV5-1	TRBJ2-2	14	CASSDLGGAGELFF	TGCGCCAGCAGCGACCTGGGGGGGGCCGGGGAGCTGTTTTTT
TRBD2	NA	TRBV5-6	TRBJ2-3	16	CASSLEVLASTDTQYF	TGTGCCAGCAGCTTGGAGGTACTAGCGAGCACAGATACGCAGTATTTT
NA	few	TRBV6-4	TRBJ2-5	14	CASTSRGPQETQYF	TGTGCCAGCACGTCGCGCGGCCCCCAAGAGACCCAGTACTTC
TRBD1	NA	TRBV2	TRBJ1-1	14	CASRAWDRADEAFF	TGTGCCAGCAGGGCCTGGGACAGGGCTGATGAAGCTTTCTTT
TRBD2	NA	TRBV24-1	TRBJ2-7	15	CATSDSSGSSYEQYF	TGTGCCACCAGTGATTCTAGCGGGAGCTCCTACGAGCAGTACTTC
TRBD2	few	TRBV5-4	TRBJ2-3	18	CASSTGTSGRKSTDTQYF	TGTGCCAGCAGCACCGGGACTAGCGGGAGGAAGAGCACAGATACGCAGTATTTT
TRBD2	NA	TRBV4-1	TRBJ2-2	16	CASSQPGGGKTGELFF	TGCGCCAGCAGCCAACCGGGAGGAGGAAAAACCGGGGAGCTGTTTTTT
NA	NA	TRBV9	TRBJ1-3	16	CASSVGPRVTGNTIYF	TGTGCCAGCAGCGTCGGCCCGAGGGTAACTGGAAACACCATATATTTT
NA	NA	TRBV18	TRBJ1-3	14	CASSPQYSGNTIYF	TGTGCCAGCTCACCACAATACTCTGGAAACACCATATATTTT
NA	once	TRBV20-1	TRBJ1-3	13	CSATDLSGNTIYF	TGCAGTGCTACTGATCTCTCTGGAAACACCATATATTTT
NA	NA	TRBV7-2	TRBJ2-1	16	CASRHRSERIYNEQFF	TGTGCCAGCAGACACCGGTCGGAGAGAATCTACAATGAGCAGTTCTTC
TRBD2	NA	TRBV11-2	TRBJ2-1	14	CASSFGTTHNEQFF	TGTGCCAGCAGCTTCGGGACTACTCACAATGAGCAGTTCTTC
TRBD1	NA	TRBV5-1	TRBJ2-1	15	CASSSRPTGQNEQFF	TGCGCCAGCAGCTCACGGCCGACAGGGCAAAATGAGCAGTTCTTC
NA	few	TRBV9	TRBJ2-7	13	CASSPEGLYEQYF	TGTGCCAGCAGCCCCGAAGGACTATACGAGCAGTACTTC
NA	NA	TRBV5-1	TRBJ1-2	15	CASSLSVVSGYGYTF	TGCGCCAGCAGCTTGTCGGTGGTTTCTGGCTATGGCTACACCTTC
TRBD2	NA	TRBV7-9	TRBJ2-7	14	CASSSSSGRLEQYF	TGTGCCAGCAGCTCCTCTAGCGGGAGGCTCGAGCAGTACTTC
TRBD1	NA	TRBV19	TRBJ1-4	15	CASKTGGTAGEKLFF	TGTGCCAGTAAGACAGGGGGCACTGCGGGTGAAAAACTGTTTTTT
NA	NA	TRBV6-4	TRBJ1-2	16	CASSDSSRFPNYGYTF	TGTGCCAGCAGTGACTCGTCCCGGTTTCCTAACTATGGCTACACCTTC
TRBD2	NA	TRBV10-3	TRBJ2-3	17	CATKKGLAARGTDTQYF	TGTGCCACCAAAAAGGGACTAGCGGCCAGGGGCACAGATACGCAGTATTTT
NA	NA	TRBV24-1	TRBJ2-7	15	CATSDPGGGSYEQYF	TGTGCCACCAGTGATCCCGGGGGTGGCTCCTACGAGCAGTACTTC
NA	NA	TRBV5-5	TRBJ2-1	16	CASSLVSGSSYNEQFF	TGTGCCAGCAGCTTGGTGTCGGGGAGCTCCTACAATGAGCAGTTCTTC
TRBD2	NA	TRBV5-1	TRBJ2-7	15	CATYGAGGPVHEQYF	TGCGCCACCTACGGGGCGGGAGGGCCCGTTCACGAGCAGTACTTC
NA	NA	TRBV6-5	TRBJ2-7	14	CASSSTGFPYEQYF	TGTGCCAGCAGTTCGACGGGTTTCCCCTACGAGCAGTACTTC
NA	NA	TRBV6-5	TRBJ1-5	15	CASEQGSYSNQPQHF	TGTGCCAGCGAGCAGGGCTCGTATAGCAATCAGCCCCAGCATTTT
NA	once	TRBV19	TRBJ2-7	17	CARKTGTPIYRSYEQYF	TGTGCCCGCAAAACAGGGACACCGATTTACCGGTCCTACGAGCAGTACTTC
NA	once	TRBV4-2	TRBJ2-5	14	CASSQDAGYETQYF	TGTGCCAGCAGCCAAGATGCGGGTTATGAGACCCAGTACTTC
TRBD1	NA	TRBV2	TRBJ1-5	16	CASRDRTGLSNQPQHF	TGTGCCAGCAGGGACCGGACAGGACTTAGCAATCAGCCCCAGCATTTT
NA	NA	TRBV5-8	TRBJ1-2	14	CASSLNGVRDGYTF	TGTGCCAGCAGCTTGAACGGGGTTCGGGATGGCTACACCTTC
TRBD1	NA	TRBV12-3/TRBV12-4	TRBJ1-1	13	CASKGQGYTEAFF	TGTGCCAGTAAGGGACAGGGGTACACTGAAGCTTTCTTT
NA	few	TRBV6-5	TRBJ2-7	14	CASSYTRSSYEQYF	TGTGCCAGCAGTTACACCCGGAGCTCCTACGAGCAGTACTTC
TRBD2	few	TRBV28	TRBJ2-7	15	CASATVAGSSYEQYF	TGTGCCAGCGCCACAGTAGCGGGGAGCTCCTACGAGCAGTACTTC
NA	NA	TRBV7-2	TRBJ2-7	12	CASSYSSTRQYF	TGTGCCAGCAGCTACTCAAGTACGAGGCAGTACTTC
TRBD2	NA	TRBV4-1	TRBJ2-5	15	CASSTSGRGQETQYF	TGCGCCAGCAGCACTAGCGGGAGGGGGCAAGAGACCCAGTACTTC
TRBD1	NA	TRBV9	TRBJ2-1	13	CASSPASDRVSFF	TGTGCCAGCAGCCCTGCCTCAGACAGGGTATCGTTCTTC
TRBD1	once	TRBV2	TRBJ2-5	16	CASSDTGTAFQETQYF	TGTGCCAGCAGTGACACCGGGACAGCGTTCCAAGAGACCCAGTACTTC
NA	NA	TRBV13	TRBJ1-1	13	CASSIQMNTEAFF	TGTGCCAGCAGCATACAGATGAACACTGAAGCTTTCTTT
TRBD1	NA	TRBV29-1	TRBJ1-2	13	CSVAAGGVYGYTF	TGCAGCGTTGCGGCAGGGGGCGTCTATGGCTACACCTTC
NA	once	TRBV10-3	TRBJ2-7	13	CAIKSGLLYEQYF	TGTGCCATCAAATCCGGTCTCCTGTACGAGCAGTACTTC
TRBD2	few	TRBV13	TRBJ2-4	16	CASSSASGSGQNIQYF	TGTGCCAGCAGCTCTGCTAGCGGGAGTGGCCAAAACATTCAGTACTTC
TRBD1	NA	TRBV10-3	TRBJ1-1	17	CAISEGATGIANTEAFF	TGTGCCATCAGTGAAGGGGCGACAGGGATCGCGAACACTGAAGCTTTCTTT
NA	NA	TRBV5-1	TRBJ1-2	13	CASSEVVNYGYTF	TGCGCCAGCAGCGAGGTGGTCAACTATGGCTACACCTTC